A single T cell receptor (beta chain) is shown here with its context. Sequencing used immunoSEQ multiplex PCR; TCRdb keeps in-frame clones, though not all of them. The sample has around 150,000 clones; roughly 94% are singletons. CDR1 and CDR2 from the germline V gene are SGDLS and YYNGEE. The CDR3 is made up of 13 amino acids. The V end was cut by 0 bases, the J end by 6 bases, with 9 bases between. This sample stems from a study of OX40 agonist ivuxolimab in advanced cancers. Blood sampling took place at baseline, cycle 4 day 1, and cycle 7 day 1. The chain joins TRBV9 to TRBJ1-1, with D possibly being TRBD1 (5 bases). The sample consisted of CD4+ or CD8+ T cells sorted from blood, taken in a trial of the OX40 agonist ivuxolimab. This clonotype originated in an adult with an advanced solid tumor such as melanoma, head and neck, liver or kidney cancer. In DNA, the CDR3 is TGTGCCAGCAGCGTAGGGCCGGGGGCTGAAGCTTTCTTT. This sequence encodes CASSVGPGAEAFF. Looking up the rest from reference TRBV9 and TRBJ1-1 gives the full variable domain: DSGVTQTPKHLITATGQRVTLRCSPRSGDLSVYWYQQSLDQGLQFLIQYYNGEERAKGNILERFSAQQFPDLHSELNLSSLELGDSALYFCASSVGPGAEAFFGQGTRLTVV.